These 32 T cell receptor beta chains share one sample of origin, sequenced in a study of blood T cells in healthy people across ages. The use of a sample-barcoded 5' primer and a J-beta primer mix characterized a second PCR of roughly 6 to 11 cycles. Each CDR3 protein gets one entry after TCRdb re-called the 5' RACE reads with MiXCR. The table lists some 1.8 million distinct CDR3 sequences, about 39% of them singletons. Specimen: blood. The receptors come from a human donor in good health.

The chain couples TRBV7-9 to TRBJ1-4; D is uncertain. Trimming removed 4 bases at V and 6 bases at J, with 15 bases between. This CDR3 is 15 amino acids long. CDR1 SEHNR and CDR2 FQNEAQ come from the germline V gene (reference sequence). Here the CDR3 reads CASSSGTDKDEKLFF. The DNA of the CDR3 is TGTGCCAGCAGCTCAGGAACAGACAAAGATGAAAAACTGTTTTTT.

This rearrangement joins TRBV3-1 to TRBJ1-6; TRBD1 might be the D (5 bases). This CDR3 comprises 12 residues. The germline CDR1 and CDR2 sequences are LGHDT and YNNKEL (reference sequence). V was cut by 4 bases and J by 18 bases, with 16 bases left in between. CDR3: CASSRTDRAPHF. The CDR3 DNA reads as TGTGCCAGCAGCCGGACCGACAGAGCCCCCCACTTT.

The chain joins TRBV2 to TRBJ2-1; 14 bases agree with TRBD2. From germline, CDR1 is SNHLY and CDR2 FYNNEI. The CDR3 spans 13 residues. After removal of 11 bases from V and 9 bases from J, the junction contained 6 bases not matched to a gene. CDR3 sequence: CAGGLAGAGEQFF. CDR3 DNA sequence: TGTGCCGGGGGACTAGCGGGGGCTGGTGAGCAGTTCTTC.

This chain connects TRBV11-2 to TRBJ2-1, with 10 bases matching TRBD1. V gave up 0 bases and J gave up 12 bases; unmatched junction bases: 14. From germline, CDR1 is SGHAT and CDR2 FQNNGV. This CDR3 region has 17 residues. The DNA of the CDR3 is TGTGCCAGCAGCTTAGACTTGACCGAGACAGGGGGCGAAAGGCAGTTCTTC. It encodes CASSLDLTETGGERQFF.

The V gene is TRBV24-1, the J gene TRBJ2-3; 10 nucleotides agree with TRBD2. V shed 3 bases and J 2 bases; nucleotides not matched to a gene: 4. Germline CDR1 is KGHDR and CDR2 is SFDVKD. The CDR3 extends over 16 amino acids. DNA for the CDR3: TGTGCCACCAGTGATCTAGCGGGGGTTTCCACAGATACGCAGTATTTT. This sequence encodes CATSDLAGVSTDTQYF.

V is TRBV20-1 and J is TRBJ2-3, with 8 bases that match TRBD2. J gave up 2 bases and V 3 bases, and 1 base lay outside the gene matches. The CDR3 runs to 13 residues. Germline-derived CDR1 and CDR2 are DFQATT and SNEGSKA (reference sequence). The CDR3 sequence: CSASGRATDTQYF. The DNA of the CDR3 is TGCAGTGCTAGCGGGAGGGCCACAGATACGCAGTATTTT.

J is TRBJ1-6 and V is TRBV18, with 7 bases matching TRBD1. Germline CDR1 is KGHSH and CDR2 is LQKENI. This CDR3 region has 15 residues. V lost 2 bases to trimming and J lost 6 bases; unmatched junction nucleotides: 4. In DNA form, the CDR3 reads TGTGCCAGCTCACCAGAAGGGGGCGGTAATTCACCCCTCCACTTT. Translation: CASSPEGGGNSPLHF.

In its sample, this clonotype was seen a few times. The chain links TRBV13 to TRBJ1-1, with D possibly matching TRBD1 (5 bases). There are 13 residues in the CDR3. Between the trimmed V and J ends, which lost 5 bases and 8 bases, there was a span of 15 bases. Germline V gene sequence: CDR1 PRHDT, CDR2 FYEKMQ (reference sequence). CDR3 sequence reads: CASSRGWGKEAFF. The CDR3 DNA follows: TGTGCCAGCAGCCGGGGGTGGGGCAAGGAAGCTTTCTTT.

A few counts support this clonotype. The chain is built from TRBV4-3 and TRBJ1-5; D gene unclear. CDR1 is LGHNA and CDR2 is YSLEER in the germline V gene. The V end lost 6 bases, the J end lost 0 bases, and 12 bases lay between the germline ends. The CDR3 totals 15 residues. CDR3 region: CASRERFNSNQPQHF. The CDR3 DNA reads as TGCGCCAGCAGAGAGCGGTTTAATAGCAATCAGCCCCAGCATTTT.

This clonotype occurred many times. The chain uses TRBV7-2 and TRBJ1-2; 7 bases agree with TRBD1. The CDR3 sequence is 15 residues long. V lost 3 bases to trimming and J lost 7 bases; unmatched junction nucleotides: 11. Looked up from germline, CDR1 is SGHTA and CDR2 is FQGNSA. The CDR3 nucleotides are TGTGCCAGCAGCTTGACCGGGACAGAGAGTCTTGGCTACACCTTC. It yields the protein CASSLTGTESLGYTF.

This clonotype was picked up many times. The chain couples TRBV20-1 to TRBJ2-7, with 7 bases that match TRBD1. Germline-derived CDR1 and CDR2 are DFQATT and SNEGSKA (reference sequence). V lost 3 bases, J lost 1 base, and 6 bases stayed unmatched. The CDR3 consists of 14 residues. The CDR3 sequence is CSASKQGFSYEQYF. CDR3 nucleotide sequence: TGCAGTGCTAGTAAACAGGGGTTTTCCTACGAGCAGTACTTC.

This clonotype was found a few times. The rearrangement uses TRBV7-9 and TRBJ2-5; TRBD2 matches at 9 bases. The junction had 5 bases not matched to a gene; V was cut back by 1 base and J by 5 bases. The CDR3 spans 15 residues. CDR1 and CDR2 from the germline V gene are SEHNR and FQNEAQ (reference sequence). The CDR3 here is CASSLVRGGLETQYF. For the CDR3, the DNA is TGTGCCAGCAGCTTAGTGCGGGGGGGCCTGGAGACCCAGTACTTC.

This chain links TRBV20-1 with TRBJ2-3; TRBD2 agrees at 8 bases. This CDR3 has 13 residues. With 6 bases clipped from V and 4 bases from J, the junction kept 6 bases outside the gene matches. The germline V gene has CDR1 DFQATT and CDR2 SNEGSKA (reference sequence). CDR3 sequence: CSALPRGADTQYF. The CDR3 DNA reads TGCAGTGCCTTGCCGCGGGGGGCAGATACGCAGTATTTT.

In regard to this clonotype: At one end, the junction sequence differs from germline, possibly due to a read error. The genes are TRBV6-6 and TRBJ2-7, with D tentatively TRBD1 or TRBD2 (5 bases each). This CDR3 is built from 16 residues. In germline, CDR1 is MNHNY, CDR2 SVGAGI (reference sequence). The CDR3 loop reads CASNYSGRKNDYEQYF. The CDR3 coding sequence is TGTGCCAGCAATTACTCGGGACGCAAAAACGACTACGAGCAGTACTTC.

The chain recombines TRBV7-7 with TRBJ2-5; the match to TRBD2 covers 7 bases. Germline CDR1 SSHAT, CDR2 FNYEAQ (reference sequence). V shed 2 bases, J shed 4 bases, and the junction held 4 bases outside the gene matches. The length of the CDR3 is 14 residues. CDR3 sequence reads: CASSLLKRGETQYF. The CDR3 DNA reads TGTGCCAGCAGCTTATTAAAGCGGGGAGAGACCCAGTACTTC.

The V and J genes are TRBV6-2 or TRBV6-3 and TRBJ2-7, with unresolved D. CDR1 and CDR2 from the germline V gene are MNHEY and SVGEGT. The length of the CDR3 is 16 residues. Trimming pared 3 bases from V and 2 bases from J, leaving 17 bases between. The CDR3 DNA sequence: TGTGCCAGCAGTTATCGCCTCGACGGTAATACCTACGAGCAGTACTTC. The encoded protein is CASSYRLDGNTYEQYF.

The chain employs TRBV29-1 and TRBJ1-2; weak D call: TRBD1 (5 bases). This CDR3 is 15 amino acids long. The germline gives CDR1 SQVTM, CDR2 ANQGSEA. The V and J ends lost 1 base and 8 bases respectively, with 20 bases between them. As DNA, the CDR3 is TGCAGCGTTGAAGCCTCGACAGTTAGAATCAGGGGCTACACCTTC. It is translated as CSVEASTVRIRGYTF.

This chain joins TRBV9 and TRBJ2-5; 10 bases are shared with TRBD2. CDR3 length: 16 amino acids. V gave up 4 bases and J gave up 3 bases; unmatched junction bases: 9. Per germline, CDR1 SGDLS and CDR2 YYNGEE. CDR3 sequence reads: CASSIAERGGEETQYF. The CDR3 DNA follows: TGTGCCAGCAGCATCGCTGAGCGGGGGGGTGAAGAGACCCAGTACTTC.

With respect to this clonotype: At one end, the junction sequence differs from germline, possibly due to a read error. The chain carries TRBV6-2 or TRBV6-3 and TRBJ1-6; no definite D call. CDR3 size: 14 residues. Germline V gene lookup returns CDR1 MNHEY and CDR2 SVGEGT. CDR3 sequence reads: CAGSYSATSDPLHF. In DNA, the CDR3 is TGTGCCGGCAGTTACTCGGCTACGTCCGATCCCCTCCACTTT.

The chain recombines TRBV11-3 with TRBJ2-1; D may be TRBD1 (6 bases). Germline CDR1 SGHNT, CDR2 YENEEA. The CDR3 covers 15 residues. Trimming removed 5 bases at V and 3 bases at J, with 14 bases between. For the CDR3, the DNA is TGTGCCAGCAGCCTGGGGGCGGCGGACTACAATGAGCAGTTCTTC. This translates into CASSLGAADYNEQFF.

This chain uses TRBV4-1 with TRBJ2-7, with D possibly being TRBD1 or TRBD2 (5 bases each). The CDR3 totals 14 residues. V lost 0 bases and J 7 bases, leaving 13 bases between the germline ends. The germline CDR1 and CDR2 sequences are MGHRA and YSYEKL. In DNA form, the CDR3 reads TGCGCCAGCAGCCAAGATCGGCTAGCAGGGGAGCAGTACTTC. Protein sequence: CASSQDRLAGEQYF.

The table lists this clonotype with a few counts. In nucleotides, the CDR3 is TGTGCCAGCACAAGGGGAGAAGAGACCCAGTACTTC. Protein product: CASTRGEETQYF. The rearrangement links TRBV21-1 to TRBJ2-5; the D call TRBD2 from the table was never checked on the DNA. TRBV21-1 is marked as a pseudogene. The CDR3 contains 12 residues.

Notes on this clonotype: Germline is not matched at one junction end, which may reflect a read error. The chain links TRBV11-1 to TRBJ2-1; 15 bases agree with TRBD2. CDR1 is SGHAT and CDR2 is FQDESV in the germline V gene (reference sequence). This CDR3 has 22 residues. The CDR3 loop reads CASSSTRPSRTSGGATYNEQLF. The CDR3 DNA sequence: TGTGCCAGCAGCTCCACCCGACCGAGTAGGACTAGCGGGGGGGCCACCTACAATGAGCAGTTGTTC.

A few counts support this clonotype. This sequence joins TRBV15 and TRBJ2-5; 7 bases agree with TRBD1. Germline V gene lookup returns CDR1 LNHNV and CDR2 YYDKDF (reference sequence). The V and J ends lost 0 bases and 2 bases, in that order; junction bases with no gene match: 3. The CDR3 has 15 residues. Written as DNA, the CDR3 is TGTGCCACCAGCAGAGACCCAGGGGGTCAAGAGACCCAGTACTTC. It specifies CATSRDPGGQETQYF.

This clonotype was seen a handful of times. V gene TRBV15 combines with J gene TRBJ2-5; D not certain. The CDR3 is 15 residues long. Germline CDR1 and CDR2: LNHNV and YYDKDF (reference sequence). The V end was cut by 0 bases, the J end by 2 bases, with 10 bases between. The CDR3 bases are TGTGCCACCAGCAGAGATTTAGAGGAGCAAGAGACCCAGTACTTC. Translating it yields CATSRDLEEQETQYF.

The V and J genes are TRBV29-1 and TRBJ2-1, with 7 bases that match TRBD2. Germline CDR1 SQVTM, CDR2 ANQGSEA. The CDR3 is made up of 13 amino acids. The V and J ends lost 6 bases and 10 bases, in that order; junction bases with no gene match: 12. CDR3 DNA sequence: TGCAGCGTCCGACTAGCCCCCCTCAAGGAGCAGTTCTTC. This sequence encodes CSVRLAPLKEQFF.

On this clonotype itself: One end of the junction varies from germline; a read error may be responsible. V is TRBV20-1 and J is TRBJ2-7; 11 nucleotides match TRBD2. TRBJ2-5 matches the DNA end more closely, so the J call is doubtful. Germline V gene data show CDR1 as DFQATT and CDR2 as SNEGSKA (reference sequence). The CDR3 extends over 15 amino acids. The CDR3: CGARQLAGARETQYF. Here the CDR3 DNA reads TGCGGTGCTAGGCAACTAGCGGGGGCACGGGAGACCCAGTACTTC.

This clonotype occurred a few times. CDR3 coding DNA: TGCAGCGTCGGAAACCCGGGACAGGGTATCCACGAGCAGTACTTC. This encodes CSVGNPGQGIHEQYF. V and J are TRBV29-1 and TRBJ2-7; 9 bases map to TRBD1. This CDR3 contains 15 residues. The J segment lost 5 bases and the V segment lost 6 bases, leaving 14 bases of the junction unmatched. CDR1 is SQVTM and CDR2 is ANQGSEA in the germline V gene.

This clonotype was detected once. The CDR3 is CASSYSTGFEQYF. The CDR3 DNA sequence: TGTGCCAGCAGTTACTCGACGGGGTTTGAGCAGTACTTC. The chain carries TRBV6-2 or TRBV6-3 and TRBJ2-5, with a possible D match to TRBD2 (5 bases). CDR1 and CDR2 (germline): MNHEY, SVGEGT. Trimming cost V 0 bases and J 11 bases, with 13 bases left between them. The CDR3 spans 13 residues.

V gene TRBV11-2 combines with J gene TRBJ1-6; D might be TRBD1 (5 bases). V was cut by 4 bases and J by 5 bases, with 15 bases left in between. Germline loops: CDR1 SGHAT, CDR2 FQNNGV. This CDR3 is 16 amino acids long. The CDR3 DNA is TGTGCCAGCAGCTCCCGAGGGGCAGTGAATAATTCACCCCTCCACTTT. Protein product: CASSSRGAVNNSPLHF.

The chain is built from TRBV7-2 and TRBJ1-1; the D is unclear. CDR3 length: 15 residues. Trimming shortened V by 2 bases and J by 0 bases, and 10 bases separated the two germline ends. CDR1 is SGHTA, CDR2 FQGNSA, per germline. CDR3 residues: CASSLMLGMNTEAFF. The CDR3 DNA reads as TGTGCCAGCAGCTTAATGCTGGGGATGAACACTGAAGCTTTCTTT.

This clonotype was seen more than once but under ten times. The rearrangement uses TRBV14 and TRBJ2-5; weak D call: TRBD1 (6 bases). Germline V gene sequence: CDR1 SGHDN, CDR2 FVKESK. Trimming removed 7 bases at V and 5 bases at J, with 17 bases between. The CDR3 spans 14 residues. Written as DNA, the CDR3 is TGTGCCAGCACCCCTACGGCAGGGGCCGAGACCCAGTACTTC. Its protein is CASTPTAGAETQYF.